Reported below is one TCR beta chain. Its antigen is not identified. In TCRdb, the reads were re-called with MiXCR into one record per CDR3 protein. The sample shows about 240,000 distinct CDR3 sequences, 9% to 15% of them seen only once. The CDR3 is 14 residues long. After removal of 6 bases from V and 3 bases from J, the junction contained 1 base not matched to a gene. CDR1 is WSHSY, CDR2 SAAADI, per germline. This specimen comes from a study of T cell repertoires in cytomegalovirus infection. Study in general: An indication of both CMV infection and matching HLA type came from public TCR beta signatures. Study outcomes and limitations: CMV carriers having the relevant HLA were flagged by cumulative public TCR beta family frequency. Clonotypes of TCR beta that were HLA-C-restricted and CMV-specific dominated the ex vivo response.

Sample: PBMCs. This sequence was found in a human donor in good health (CMV status not recorded). Some clones in this sample may be carry-over from other donors' samples. The chain is built from TRBV10-2 and TRBJ2-7, with TRBD2 matching over 14 bases. The CDR3: CASRGTSGGYEQYF. The CDR3 DNA reads as TGCGCCAGCAGGGGGACTAGCGGGGGCTACGAGCAGTACTTC.